This is a list of T cell receptor beta chains from one sample in a study of blood T cell repertoires in COVID-19. Measured with immunoSEQ multiplex PCR; TCRdb has only the in-frame clones, and not every one. Among over 120,000 clones listed, over 65% were seen once. The sample was peripheral blood. Receptor source: a woman of 80 years or more with active or convalescent COVID-19. Both conserved end residues are part of each CDR3. The D gene is left open where the match is weak. Clone size is shown for a subset of rows, as once, few, many or a class of expanded clone.

V gene: TRBV4-1; clone size: -; J gene: TRBJ2-7; D gene: -; CDR3 protein: CASSQESSWAGLYEQYF; CDR3 DNA: TGCGCCAGCAGCCAAGAGTCTTCTTGGGCAGGCCTCTACGAGCAGTACTTC
V gene: TRBV5-1; clone size: few; J gene: TRBJ1-2; D gene: TRBD1; CDR3 protein: CASSLTGQNYGYTF; CDR3 DNA: TGCGCCAGCAGCTTGACGGGACAGAACTATGGCTACACCTTC
V gene: TRBV18; clone size: -; J gene: TRBJ1-1; D gene: -; CDR3 protein: CASSPRVENTEAFF; CDR3 DNA: TGTGCCAGCTCACCCCGAGTTGAGAACACTGAAGCTTTCTTT
V gene: TRBV11-2; clone size: -; J gene: TRBJ2-7; D gene: -; CDR3 protein: CASRAGFDEQYF; CDR3 DNA: TGTGCCAGCAGAGCAGGGTTCGACGAGCAGTACTTC
V gene: TRBV7-6; clone size: -; J gene: TRBJ2-5; D gene: -; CDR3 protein: CASSLSTGQETQYF; CDR3 DNA: TGTGCCAGCAGCTTATCCACAGGCCAAGAGACCCAGTACTTC
V gene: TRBV9; clone size: few; J gene: TRBJ2-2; D gene: TRBD1; CDR3 protein: CASSEDRVNTGELFF; CDR3 DNA: TGTGCCAGCAGCGAGGACAGGGTAAACACCGGGGAGCTGTTTTTT
V gene: TRBV7-3; clone size: -; J gene: TRBJ1-1; D gene: -; CDR3 protein: CASSLFPGRTEAFF; CDR3 DNA: TGTGCCAGCAGCTTATTTCCGGGTCGGACTGAAGCTTTCTTT
V gene: TRBV5-1; clone size: -; J gene: TRBJ1-2; D gene: -; CDR3 protein: CASSLGASQVSYGYTF; CDR3 DNA: TGCGCCAGCAGCTTGGGGGCCTCACAGGTCTCCTATGGCTACACCTTC
V gene: TRBV6-1; clone size: few; J gene: TRBJ1-2; D gene: -; CDR3 protein: CASSDVRGAGYGYTF; CDR3 DNA: TGTGCCAGCAGTGATGTGCGGGGGGCTGGCTATGGCTACACCTTC
V gene: TRBV5-1; clone size: -; J gene: TRBJ2-3; D gene: -; CDR3 protein: CASSPAGRLRTDTQYF; CDR3 DNA: TGCGCCAGCAGCCCGGCGGGGCGTCTAAGGACAGATACGCAGTATTTT
V gene: TRBV18; clone size: once; J gene: TRBJ2-7; D gene: TRBD1; CDR3 protein: CASSLKQGARYEQYF; CDR3 DNA: TGTGCCAGCTCACTTAAACAGGGGGCGCGCTACGAGCAGTACTTC
V gene: TRBV7-9; clone size: -; J gene: TRBJ2-6; D gene: TRBD1; CDR3 protein: CASSGGQGHSGANVLTF; CDR3 DNA: TGTGCCAGCAGCGGAGGACAGGGCCACTCTGGGGCCAACGTCCTGACTTTC
V gene: TRBV5-8; clone size: -; J gene: TRBJ1-4; D gene: -; CDR3 protein: CASSAGRGMASGEKLFF; CDR3 DNA: TGTGCCAGCAGCGCCGGCAGGGGAATGGCGTCCGGTGAAAAACTGTTTTTT
V gene: TRBV18; clone size: -; J gene: TRBJ1-2; D gene: TRBD1; CDR3 protein: CASSPTRQGGVYGYTF; CDR3 DNA: TGTGCCAGCTCACCCACAAGACAGGGTGGGGTCTATGGCTACACCTTC
V gene: TRBV21-1; clone size: -; J gene: TRBJ2-2; D gene: -; CDR3 protein: CASRKRDRTILNTGELFF; CDR3 DNA: TGTGCCAGCAGGAAACGGGACAGGACGATCTTAAACACCGGGGAGCTGTTTTTT
V gene: TRBV3-1/TRBV3-2; clone size: -; J gene: TRBJ1-4; D gene: -; CDR3 protein: CASSSLPATNEKLFF; CDR3 DNA: TGTGCCAGCAGCTCATTGCCAGCAACTAATGAAAAACTGTTTTTT
V gene: TRBV27; clone size: -; J gene: TRBJ1-2; D gene: -; CDR3 protein: CASSATGRSYTF; CDR3 DNA: TGTGCCAGCAGTGCCACAGGGCGTAGCTACACCTTC
V gene: TRBV12-3/TRBV12-4; clone size: few; J gene: TRBJ1-3; D gene: -; CDR3 protein: CASSLLSGNTIYF; CDR3 DNA: TGTGCCAGCAGCCTTCTCTCTGGAAACACCATATATTTT
V gene: TRBV5-6; clone size: few; J gene: TRBJ2-5; D gene: -; CDR3 protein: CASSSRVLLETQYF; CDR3 DNA: TGTGCCAGCAGCTCCCGAGTCCTGCTGGAGACCCAGTACTTC
V gene: TRBV11-3; clone size: -; J gene: TRBJ2-2; D gene: -; CDR3 protein: CASSPRANTGELFF; CDR3 DNA: TGTGCCAGCAGTCCCCGGGCGAACACCGGGGAGCTGTTTTTT
V gene: TRBV12-5; clone size: -; J gene: TRBJ2-2; D gene: -; CDR3 protein: CASGLSSQGAGELFF; CDR3 DNA: TGTGCTAGTGGTTTAAGTTCGCAGGGCGCCGGGGAGCTGTTTTTT
V gene: TRBV28; clone size: -; J gene: TRBJ2-7; D gene: -; CDR3 protein: CASSSPGSYYEQYF; CDR3 DNA: TGTGCCAGCAGTTCCCCGGGGTCTTACTACGAGCAGTACTTC
V gene: TRBV5-1; clone size: -; J gene: TRBJ2-3; D gene: TRBD2; CDR3 protein: CASSLGVAGEAGDTQYF; CDR3 DNA: TGCGCCAGCAGCTTGGGGGTAGCGGGGGAAGCCGGGGATACGCAGTATTTT
V gene: TRBV7-2; clone size: -; J gene: TRBJ1-2; D gene: -; CDR3 protein: CASSHYRDDGYTF; CDR3 DNA: TGTGCCAGCAGCCACTACAGGGATGATGGCTACACCTTC
V gene: TRBV19; clone size: few; J gene: TRBJ1-5; D gene: -; CDR3 protein: CASSMDSLNQPQHF; CDR3 DNA: TGTGCCAGTAGTATGGACAGTCTCAATCAGCCCCAGCATTTT
V gene: TRBV11-2; clone size: few; J gene: TRBJ2-7; D gene: -; CDR3 protein: CASSRGTNYEQYF; CDR3 DNA: TGTGCCAGCAGCCGCGGGACGAACTACGAGCAGTACTTC
V gene: TRBV24-1; clone size: -; J gene: TRBJ2-7; D gene: TRBD1; CDR3 protein: CATSDGDRGGEQYF; CDR3 DNA: TGTGCCACCAGTGACGGGGACAGGGGAGGAGAGCAGTACTTC
V gene: TRBV2; clone size: -; J gene: TRBJ1-2; D gene: -; CDR3 protein: CASKQLNYGYTF; CDR3 DNA: TGTGCCAGTAAGCAATTAAACTATGGCTACACCTTC
V gene: TRBV2; clone size: -; J gene: TRBJ1-6; D gene: TRBD1; CDR3 protein: CASSPLTGRNSPLHF; CDR3 DNA: TGTGCCAGCAGTCCGTTGACAGGGAGGAATTCACCCCTCCACTTT
V gene: TRBV19; clone size: -; J gene: TRBJ1-2; D gene: TRBD1; CDR3 protein: CASSHSLDRANYGYTF; CDR3 DNA: TGTGCCAGTAGTCACTCTCTGGACAGGGCCAACTATGGCTACACCTTC
V gene: TRBV11-3; clone size: -; J gene: TRBJ2-1; D gene: TRBD2; CDR3 protein: CASSLDRVGGRTYNEQFF; CDR3 DNA: TGTGCCAGCAGCTTAGACCGCGTCGGGGGGAGAACCTACAATGAGCAGTTCTTC
V gene: TRBV5-4; clone size: -; J gene: TRBJ1-2; D gene: -; CDR3 protein: CASSSGGGEGYGYTF; CDR3 DNA: TGTGCCAGCAGTTCGGGAGGGGGTGAAGGCTATGGCTACACCTTC
V gene: TRBV5-4; clone size: -; J gene: TRBJ1-2; D gene: -; CDR3 protein: CASSPTPDRDYGYTF; CDR3 DNA: TGTGCCAGCAGCCCGACCCCGGACAGAGACTATGGCTACACCTTC
V gene: TRBV6-1; clone size: few; J gene: TRBJ1-6; D gene: TRBD1; CDR3 protein: CASSRGQGNSPLHF; CDR3 DNA: TGTGCCAGCAGTAGGGGGCAGGGGAATTCACCCCTCCACTTT
V gene: TRBV4-1; clone size: few; J gene: TRBJ1-3; D gene: TRBD1; CDR3 protein: CASSQPTGVDTIYF; CDR3 DNA: TGCGCCAGCAGCCAACCGACAGGGGTGGACACCATATATTTT
V gene: TRBV4-3; clone size: -; J gene: TRBJ1-5; D gene: TRBD1; CDR3 protein: CASSQDAWTGFSQPQHF; CDR3 DNA: TGCGCCAGCAGCCAAGATGCCTGGACAGGGTTTAGTCAGCCCCAGCATTTT
V gene: TRBV7-2; clone size: once; J gene: TRBJ1-5; D gene: TRBD1; CDR3 protein: CASSSFGTGYSNQPQHF; CDR3 DNA: TGTGCCAGCAGCTCTTTTGGGACAGGCTATAGCAATCAGCCCCAGCATTTT
V gene: TRBV6-5; clone size: -; J gene: TRBJ1-3; D gene: -; CDR3 protein: CASKPDSSGNTIYF; CDR3 DNA: TGTGCCAGCAAGCCCGACAGTTCTGGAAACACCATATATTTT
V gene: TRBV4-2; clone size: -; J gene: TRBJ2-5; D gene: TRBD1; CDR3 protein: CASSQGRDRVQETQYF; CDR3 DNA: TGTGCCAGCAGCCAAGGCCGGGACAGGGTACAAGAGACCCAGTACTTC
V gene: TRBV19; clone size: -; J gene: TRBJ1-2; D gene: TRBD1; CDR3 protein: CASSDRDRGNNLDGYTF; CDR3 DNA: TGTGCCAGTAGTGACCGGGACAGGGGTAATAATCTGGATGGCTACACCTTC
V gene: TRBV9; clone size: -; J gene: TRBJ1-1; D gene: TRBD1; CDR3 protein: CASRVFRDRGTEAFF; CDR3 DNA: TGTGCCAGCAGGGTATTTAGGGACAGGGGCACTGAAGCTTTCTTT
V gene: TRBV5-6; clone size: -; J gene: TRBJ1-1; D gene: -; CDR3 protein: CASRTVENTEAFF; CDR3 DNA: TGTGCCAGCAGAACTGTTGAGAACACTGAAGCTTTCTTT
V gene: TRBV4-1; clone size: few; J gene: TRBJ1-3; D gene: -; CDR3 protein: CASSQHHGMGIYF; CDR3 DNA: TGCGCCAGCAGCCAACATCACGGGATGGGCATATATTTT
V gene: TRBV5-1; clone size: once; J gene: TRBJ2-5; D gene: -; CDR3 protein: CASSLETIQETQYF; CDR3 DNA: TGCGCCAGCAGCTTAGAGACTATCCAAGAGACCCAGTACTTC
V gene: TRBV7-9; clone size: once; J gene: TRBJ1-2; D gene: -; CDR3 protein: CASSFTGREGYTF; CDR3 DNA: TGTGCCAGCAGCTTTACAGGGCGAGAAGGCTACACCTTC
V gene: TRBV30; clone size: once; J gene: TRBJ1-1; D gene: -; CDR3 protein: CAWSGTAYTAFF; CDR3 DNA: TGTGCCTGGAGTGGTACAGCCTACACAGCTTTCTTT
V gene: TRBV20-1; clone size: few; J gene: TRBJ1-5; D gene: -; CDR3 protein: CSASIGTNQPQHF; CDR3 DNA: TGCAGTGCTAGTATCGGGACTAATCAGCCCCAGCATTTT
V gene: TRBV19; clone size: once; J gene: TRBJ1-1; D gene: TRBD1; CDR3 protein: CASIPGDSQNTEAFF; CDR3 DNA: TGTGCCAGTATCCCAGGGGACAGTCAGAACACTGAAGCTTTCTTT
V gene: TRBV6-5; clone size: many; J gene: TRBJ1-2; D gene: -; CDR3 protein: CASSYSARGNYGYTF; CDR3 DNA: TGTGCCAGCAGTTACTCGGCGCGCGGAAACTATGGCTACACCTTC
V gene: TRBV2; clone size: -; J gene: TRBJ2-7; D gene: TRBD1; CDR3 protein: CASSDPKGASYEQYF; CDR3 DNA: TGTGCCAGCAGCGATCCTAAGGGGGCGAGCTACGAGCAGTACTTC
V gene: TRBV7-3; clone size: -; J gene: TRBJ2-2; D gene: TRBD2; CDR3 protein: CASRSGGTNTGELFF; CDR3 DNA: TGTGCCAGCAGGTCCGGGGGGACCAACACCGGGGAGCTGTTTTTT
V gene: TRBV28; clone size: -; J gene: TRBJ1-2; D gene: -; CDR3 protein: CASSREYGYTF; CDR3 DNA: TGTGCCAGCAGTAGGGAGTATGGCTACACCTTC
V gene: TRBV21-1; clone size: -; J gene: TRBJ2-7; D gene: -; CDR3 protein: CASSKYERQGAGEQYF; CDR3 DNA: TGTGCCAGCAGCAAATATGAGAGACAGGGGGCTGGCGAGCAGTACTTC
V gene: TRBV28; clone size: -; J gene: TRBJ2-6; D gene: -; CDR3 protein: CASSSAGAGANVLTF; CDR3 DNA: TGTGCCAGCAGTTCCGCGGGGGCGGGGGCCAACGTCCTGACTTTC
V gene: TRBV29-1; clone size: once; J gene: TRBJ2-3; D gene: -; CDR3 protein: CSVQGESYTDTQYF; CDR3 DNA: TGCAGCGTTCAAGGCGAATCGTACACAGATACGCAGTATTTT
V gene: TRBV6-6; clone size: -; J gene: TRBJ1-5; D gene: TRBD1; CDR3 protein: CASIGGLNQPQHF; CDR3 DNA: TGTGCCAGCATAGGGGGCCTCAATCAGCCCCAGCATTTT
V gene: TRBV19; clone size: -; J gene: TRBJ1-5; D gene: TRBD1; CDR3 protein: CAATPTGGSNQPQHF; CDR3 DNA: TGTGCCGCCACCCCGACAGGGGGGAGCAATCAGCCCCAGCATTTT